The TCR beta chain under discussion was sequenced for a study of blood T cell repertoires in COVID-19. Deletions cut 5 bases from V and 0 bases from J, with 14 bases between. The CDR3 sequence is 15 residues long. Germline CDR1 and CDR2: SGDLS and YYNGEE. Under the authors' procedure: Scientists estimated how many nucleated cells there were by amplifying reference gene primers. Clones were read by immunoSEQ multiplex PCR, and TCRdb kept only the in-frame ones, dropping some. Clonal size and the V and J genes are those of that table, whereas D and trimming came from the DNA. Among about 110,000 clones listed, approximately 78% were seen once.

This rearrangement joins TRBV9 to TRBJ1-1, with D perhaps matching TRBD1 (5 bases). This clonotype was sampled from a man between 70 and 80 years old with acute or convalescent COVID-19. Sequenced: peripheral blood. The DNA of the CDR3 is TGTGCCAGCAGTCGAAACAGGATTATGAACACTGAAGCTTTCTTT. Translated: CASSRNRIMNTEAFF.